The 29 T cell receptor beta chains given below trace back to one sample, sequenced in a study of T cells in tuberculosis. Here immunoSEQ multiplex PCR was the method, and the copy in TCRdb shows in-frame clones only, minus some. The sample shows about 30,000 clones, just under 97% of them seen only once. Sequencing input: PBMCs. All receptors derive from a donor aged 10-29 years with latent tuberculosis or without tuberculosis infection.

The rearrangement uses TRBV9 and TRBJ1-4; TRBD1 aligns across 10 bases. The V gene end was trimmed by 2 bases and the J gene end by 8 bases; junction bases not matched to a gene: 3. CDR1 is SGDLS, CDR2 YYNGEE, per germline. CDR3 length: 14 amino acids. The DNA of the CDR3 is TGTGCCAGCAGCGTGGGGGACAGGGGAGAAAAACTGTTTTTT. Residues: CASSVGDRGEKLFF.

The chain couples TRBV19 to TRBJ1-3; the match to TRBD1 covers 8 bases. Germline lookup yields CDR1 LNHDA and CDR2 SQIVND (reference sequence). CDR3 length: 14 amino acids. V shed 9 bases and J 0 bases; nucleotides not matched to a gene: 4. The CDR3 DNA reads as TGTGCCAGCAACAGGGGGAGCTCTGGAAACACCATATATTTT. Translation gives CASNRGSSGNTIYF.

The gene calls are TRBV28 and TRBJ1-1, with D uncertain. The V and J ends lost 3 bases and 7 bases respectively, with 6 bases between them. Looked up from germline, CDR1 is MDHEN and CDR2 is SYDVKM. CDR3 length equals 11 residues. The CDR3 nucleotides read TGTGCCAGCAGTTTTAAACATGAAGCTTTCTTT. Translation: CASSFKHEAFF.

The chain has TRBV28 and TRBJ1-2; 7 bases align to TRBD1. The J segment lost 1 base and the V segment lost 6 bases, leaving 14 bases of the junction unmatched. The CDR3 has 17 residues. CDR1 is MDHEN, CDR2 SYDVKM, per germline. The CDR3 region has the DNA TGTGCCAGCAGAATTCTCCCAGGGGGTCCGTTTAACTATGGCTACACCTTC. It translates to CASRILPGGPFNYGYTF.

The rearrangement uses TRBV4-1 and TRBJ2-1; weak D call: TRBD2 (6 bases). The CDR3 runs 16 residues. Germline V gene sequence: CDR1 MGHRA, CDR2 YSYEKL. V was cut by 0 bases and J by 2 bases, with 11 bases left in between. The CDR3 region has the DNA TGCGCCAGCAGCCAAGATTATCCGGGAGCCTACAATGAGCAGTTCTTC. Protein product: CASSQDYPGAYNEQFF.

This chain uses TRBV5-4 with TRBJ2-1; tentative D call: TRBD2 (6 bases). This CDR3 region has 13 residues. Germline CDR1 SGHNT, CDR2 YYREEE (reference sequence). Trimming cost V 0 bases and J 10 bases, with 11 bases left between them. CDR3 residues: CASSLAGGIEQFF. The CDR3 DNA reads TGTGCCAGCAGCTTGGCCGGAGGGATCGAGCAGTTCTTC.

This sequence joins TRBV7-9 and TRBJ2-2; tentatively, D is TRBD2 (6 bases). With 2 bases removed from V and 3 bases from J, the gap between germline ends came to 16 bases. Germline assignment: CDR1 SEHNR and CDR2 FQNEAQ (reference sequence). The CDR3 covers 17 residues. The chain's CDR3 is CASSLRRALGYTGELFF. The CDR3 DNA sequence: TGTGCCAGCAGCTTACGGAGGGCCTTAGGGTACACCGGGGAGCTGTTTTTT.

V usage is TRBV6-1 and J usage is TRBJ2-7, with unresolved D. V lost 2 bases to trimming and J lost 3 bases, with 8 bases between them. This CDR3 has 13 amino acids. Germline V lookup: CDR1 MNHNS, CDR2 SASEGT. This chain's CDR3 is CASSEISIYEQYF. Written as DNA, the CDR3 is TGTGCCAGCAGTGAAATCAGTATCTACGAGCAGTACTTC.

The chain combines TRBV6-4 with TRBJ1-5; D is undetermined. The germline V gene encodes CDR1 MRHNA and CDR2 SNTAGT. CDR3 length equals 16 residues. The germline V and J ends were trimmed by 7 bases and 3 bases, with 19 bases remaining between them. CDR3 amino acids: CASTRRDLAYNQPQHF. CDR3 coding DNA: TGTGCCAGCACTAGGCGAGACCTAGCCTACAATCAGCCCCAGCATTTT.

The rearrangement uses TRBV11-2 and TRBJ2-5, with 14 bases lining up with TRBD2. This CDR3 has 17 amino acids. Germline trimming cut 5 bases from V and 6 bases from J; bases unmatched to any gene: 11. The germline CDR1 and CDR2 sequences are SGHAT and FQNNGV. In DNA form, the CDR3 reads TGTGCCAGCAGCCCCGGGACTAGCGGGAGCGTCTTAAAGACCCAGTACTTC. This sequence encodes CASSPGTSGSVLKTQYF.

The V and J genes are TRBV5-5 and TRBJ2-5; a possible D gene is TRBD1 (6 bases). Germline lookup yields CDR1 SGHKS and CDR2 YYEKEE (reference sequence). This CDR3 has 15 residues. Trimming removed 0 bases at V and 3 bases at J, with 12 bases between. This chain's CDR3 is CASSLVFRGEETQYF. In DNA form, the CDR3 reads TGTGCCAGCAGCTTGGTGTTCAGGGGCGAAGAGACCCAGTACTTC.

CDR3 DNA: TGTGCCAGCAGCGCCGCAGGGGAAGAGCAGTACTTC. Translated: CASSAAGEEQYF. The chain is built from TRBV11-2 and TRBJ2-7; tentative D call: TRBD1 (6 bases). CDR3 size: 12 residues. V lost 5 bases to trimming and J lost 7 bases, with 12 bases between them. Germline V lookup: CDR1 SGHAT, CDR2 FQNNGV.

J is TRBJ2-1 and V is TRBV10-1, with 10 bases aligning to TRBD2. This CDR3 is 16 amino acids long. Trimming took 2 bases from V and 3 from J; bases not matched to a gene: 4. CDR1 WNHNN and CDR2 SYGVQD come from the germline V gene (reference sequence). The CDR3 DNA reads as TGCGCCAGCAGTGAGCTAACTAGCGGGGTCTACAATGAGCAGTTCTTC. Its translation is CASSELTSGVYNEQFF.

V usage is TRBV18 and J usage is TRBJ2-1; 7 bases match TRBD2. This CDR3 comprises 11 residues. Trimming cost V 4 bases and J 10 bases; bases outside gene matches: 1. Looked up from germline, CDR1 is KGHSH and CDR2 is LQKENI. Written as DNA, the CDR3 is TGTGCCAGCTCACTGCGGGGGGAGCAGTTCTTC. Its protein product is CASSLRGEQFF.

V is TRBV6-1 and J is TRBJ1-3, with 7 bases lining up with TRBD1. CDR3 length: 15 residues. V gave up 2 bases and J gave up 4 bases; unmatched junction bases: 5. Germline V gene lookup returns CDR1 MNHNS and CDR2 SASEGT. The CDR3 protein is CASSELKGAGNTIYF. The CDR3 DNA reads TGTGCCAGCAGTGAATTGAAGGGGGCAGGAAACACCATATATTTT.

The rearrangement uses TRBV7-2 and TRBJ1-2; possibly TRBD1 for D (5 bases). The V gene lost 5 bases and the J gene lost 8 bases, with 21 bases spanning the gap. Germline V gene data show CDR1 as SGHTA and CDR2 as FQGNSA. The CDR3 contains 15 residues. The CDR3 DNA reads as TGTGCCAGCAGCGTCACGGGACCCCGGAGGGGCGGCTACACCTTC. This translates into CASSVTGPRRGGYTF.

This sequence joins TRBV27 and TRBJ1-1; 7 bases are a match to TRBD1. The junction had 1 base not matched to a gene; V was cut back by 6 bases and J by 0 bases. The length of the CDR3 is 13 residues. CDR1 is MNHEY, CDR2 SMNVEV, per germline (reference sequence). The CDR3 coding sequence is TGTGCCAGCAGGACAGGGCTGAACACTGAAGCTTTCTTT. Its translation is CASRTGLNTEAFF.

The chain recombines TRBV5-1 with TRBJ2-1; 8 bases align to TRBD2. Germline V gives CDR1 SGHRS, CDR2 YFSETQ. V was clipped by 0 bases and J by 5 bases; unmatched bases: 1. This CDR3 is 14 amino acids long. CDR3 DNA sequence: TGCGCCAGCAGCTTGGCGGGAGGGAACAATGAGCAGTTCTTC. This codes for CASSLAGGNNEQFF.

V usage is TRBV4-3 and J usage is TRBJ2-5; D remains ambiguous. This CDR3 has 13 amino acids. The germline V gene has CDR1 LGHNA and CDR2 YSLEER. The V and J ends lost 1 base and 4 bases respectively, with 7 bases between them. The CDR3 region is CASSQVPGETQYF. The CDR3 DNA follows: TGCGCCAGCAGCCAAGTTCCCGGAGAGACCCAGTACTTC.

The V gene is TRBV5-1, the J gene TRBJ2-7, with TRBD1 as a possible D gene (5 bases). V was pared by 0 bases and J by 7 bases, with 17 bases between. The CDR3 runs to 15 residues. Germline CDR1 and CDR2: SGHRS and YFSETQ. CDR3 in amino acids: CASSLVTLDMGEQYF. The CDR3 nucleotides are TGCGCCAGCAGCTTGGTCACGTTGGACATGGGAGAGCAGTACTTC.

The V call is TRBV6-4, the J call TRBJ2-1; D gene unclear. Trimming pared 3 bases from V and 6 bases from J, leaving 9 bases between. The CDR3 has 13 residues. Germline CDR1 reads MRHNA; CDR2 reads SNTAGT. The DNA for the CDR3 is TGTGCCAGCAGTGAGGATAGCAGCAATGAGCAGTTCTTC. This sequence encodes CASSEDSSNEQFF.

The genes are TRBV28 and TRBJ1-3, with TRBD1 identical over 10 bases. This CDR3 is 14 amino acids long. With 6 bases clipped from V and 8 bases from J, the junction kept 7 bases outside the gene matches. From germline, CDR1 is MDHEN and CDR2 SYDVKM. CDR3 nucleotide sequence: TGTGCCAGCAGCCAGACAGGGGGCGGCTACACCATATATTTT. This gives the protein CASSQTGGGYTIYF.

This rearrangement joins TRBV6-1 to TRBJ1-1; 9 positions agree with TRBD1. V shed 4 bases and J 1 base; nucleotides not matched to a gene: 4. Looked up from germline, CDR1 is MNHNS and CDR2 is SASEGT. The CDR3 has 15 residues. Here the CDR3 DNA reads TGTGCCAGCAGTGGGTTGGACAGGGGGAACACTGAAGCTTTCTTT. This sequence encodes CASSGLDRGNTEAFF.

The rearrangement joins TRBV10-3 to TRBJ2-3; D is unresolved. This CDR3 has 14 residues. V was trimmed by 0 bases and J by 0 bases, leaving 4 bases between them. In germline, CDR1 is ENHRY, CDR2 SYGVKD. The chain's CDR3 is CAISESTSTDTQYF. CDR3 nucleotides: TGTGCCATCAGTGAGTCTACTAGCACAGATACGCAGTATTTT.

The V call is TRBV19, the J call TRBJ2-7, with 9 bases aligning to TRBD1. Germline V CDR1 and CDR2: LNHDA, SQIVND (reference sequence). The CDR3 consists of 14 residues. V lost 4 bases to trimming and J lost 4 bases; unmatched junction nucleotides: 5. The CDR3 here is CASSTWTGEYEQYF. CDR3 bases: TGTGCCAGTAGTACGTGGACAGGGGAGTACGAGCAGTACTTC.

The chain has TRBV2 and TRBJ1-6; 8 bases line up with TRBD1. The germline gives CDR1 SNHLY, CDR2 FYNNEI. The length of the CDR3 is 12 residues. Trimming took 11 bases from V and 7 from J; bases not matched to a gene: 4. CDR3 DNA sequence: TGTGCCTCCAGGACAGGGAATTCACCCCTCCACTTT. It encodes CASRTGNSPLHF.

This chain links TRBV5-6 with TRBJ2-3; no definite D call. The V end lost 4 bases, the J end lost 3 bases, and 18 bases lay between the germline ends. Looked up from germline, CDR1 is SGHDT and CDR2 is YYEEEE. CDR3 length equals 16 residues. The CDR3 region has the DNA TGTGCCAGCAGCCCTGCGGCTTTGTCCGTAACAGATACGCAGTATTTT. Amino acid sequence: CASSPAALSVTDTQYF.

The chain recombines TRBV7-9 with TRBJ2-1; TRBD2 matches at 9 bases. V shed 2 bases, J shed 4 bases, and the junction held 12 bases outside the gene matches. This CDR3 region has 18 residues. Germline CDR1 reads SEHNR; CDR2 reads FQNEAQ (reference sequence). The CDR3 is CASSLPPVSGGRYNEQFF. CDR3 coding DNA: TGTGCCAGCAGCTTACCTCCGGTTAGCGGGGGCCGTTACAATGAGCAGTTCTTC.

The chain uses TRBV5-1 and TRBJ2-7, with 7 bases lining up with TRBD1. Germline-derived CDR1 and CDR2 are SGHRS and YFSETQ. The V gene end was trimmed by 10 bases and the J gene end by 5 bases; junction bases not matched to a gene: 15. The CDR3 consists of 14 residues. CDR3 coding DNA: TGCGCCTCCTTACCGGGACAGCAGAAAAACGAGCAGTACTTC. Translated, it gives CASLPGQQKNEQYF.